This T cell receptor (beta chain) was sequenced in a study of blood T cells in healthy people across ages. Whole-study results and caveats: Both higher diversity and more naive CD4+ cells marked long-lived donors when set against aged donors. Across samples, TCR beta diversity tracked strongly with naive T cell percentage.

As regards this clonotype: No antigen is known for it.

The use of a sample-barcoded 5' primer and a J-beta primer mix characterized a second PCR of roughly 6 to 11 cycles. Every cDNA molecule carried a tag from a template-switch adaptor bearing 12 random nucleotides. TCRdb re-derived calls from the 5' RACE reads in MiXCR, one entry per CDR3 protein. The sample yields some 900,000 distinct CDR3 sequences, roughly 52% seen once. The donors, healthy Caucasians from Russia, were aged about 6 to 95. The germline V gene has CDR1 MNHEY and CDR2 SMNVEV (reference sequence). The CDR3 extends over 15 amino acids. Trimming pared 5 bases from V and 3 bases from J, leaving 14 bases between.

This TCR was recovered from a man in his thirties or forties in good health. The V call is TRBV27, the J call TRBJ2-1, with D maybe TRBD2 (6 bases). The sample comprised blood. The CDR3 bases are TGTGCCAGCAGTCGAGTCGGCGGGGACTACAATGAGCAGTTCTTC. Translating gives CASSRVGGDYNEQFF.